This T cell receptor beta chain was retrieved from a study of cytomegalovirus exposure and HLA in healthy donors. Donors were nominally healthy when sampled, though unrecorded immune exposures were likely. This CDR3 has 12 residues. Germline V gene sequence: CDR1 GTSNPN, CDR2 SVGIG (reference sequence). The V and J ends lost 0 bases and 6 bases respectively, with 6 bases between them. The study ran its PCR with 60 Vbeta and 13 Jbeta primers. Data came from immunoSEQ multiplex PCR; TCRdb stores just in-frame clones and leaves some out. This sample carries about 270,000 clones, around two thirds of them seen once, and the ten largest clones take about 2.2%.

The sample taken for sequencing was PBMCs. The rearrangement joins TRBV30 to TRBJ2-1; D is ambiguous. The sequence was collected from a female donor in good health and CMV-seronegative. The CDR3 sequence is CAWSVQLNEQFF. The CDR3 DNA sequence: TGTGCCTGGAGTGTACAGCTCAATGAGCAGTTCTTC.